This T cell receptor beta chain was sequenced during a study of T cell responses to AZD1222 COVID-19 vaccine. Study context: Recipients boosted at about 4 weeks or about 12 weeks are pooled.

Study results and limitations: Among the donors, most were white British and more were female, and clonal diversity was possibly underestimated. No repertoire was sampled before or during the peak T cell response, only after it.

A note on this clone: The antigen remains undetermined.

Measured with immunoSEQ multiplex PCR; TCRdb has only the in-frame clones, and not every one. The data contain 100,000 or so clones, around 90% of them singletons. The CDR3 is 16 amino acids. V was clipped by 3 bases and J by 5 bases, with 19 bases between them. Germline CDR1 reads SGHVS; CDR2 reads FQNEAQ. The sequences come from peripheral blood, collected on day 0 of AZD1222 vaccination. The chain joins TRBV7-8 to TRBJ1-1; the D gene is possibly TRBD1 (6 bases). The TCR originated in an adult in good health. CDR3 sequence (DNA): TGTGCCAGCAGCTTGTTCACACGGGGGGCGCAAACTGAAGCTTTCTTT. It yields the protein CASSLFTRGAQTEAFF.